These T cell receptor beta chains were read from a single sample in a study of OX40 agonist ivuxolimab in advanced cancers. Here immunoSEQ multiplex PCR was the method, and the copy in TCRdb shows in-frame clones only, minus some. The sample shows some 70,000 clones, roughly 84% of them seen only once. The input for sequencing was CD4+ or CD8+ T cells sorted from blood, taken in a trial of the OX40 agonist ivuxolimab. The receptors stem from an adult with an advanced solid tumor such as melanoma, head and neck, liver or kidney cancer. Both conserved end residues are part of each CDR3. The order of the fields is D gene, clone size, V gene, J gene, CDR3 DNA, CDR3 protein. D genes are given only for firm matches. Size tells how often a clone was seen (once, few, many) or the class of an expanded clone, and some rows leave it out.

d_call: -; clone_size: few; v_call: TRBV19; j_call: TRBJ2-6; cdr3_nt: TGTGCCAGTAGTATAGATCGGATTCCAGGGGAAGCTGGGGCCAACGTCCTGACTTTC; cdr3_aa: CASSIDRIPGEAGANVLTF
d_call: TRBD1; clone_size: -; v_call: TRBV11-3; j_call: TRBJ1-3; cdr3_nt: TGTGCCAGCAGCTTCACAGGGGTTGGAAACACCATATATTTT; cdr3_aa: CASSFTGVGNTIYF
d_call: TRBD1; clone_size: once; v_call: TRBV11-2; j_call: TRBJ2-5; cdr3_nt: TGTGCCAGCAGCCACAACAGGGGGCAAGAGACCCAGTACTTC; cdr3_aa: CASSHNRGQETQYF
d_call: TRBD1; clone_size: once; v_call: TRBV5-6; j_call: TRBJ1-1; cdr3_nt: TGTGCCAGCAGCTTCCTACAGGGGGCGCTTAAGAACACTGAAGCTTTCTTT; cdr3_aa: CASSFLQGALKNTEAFF
d_call: -; clone_size: -; v_call: TRBV11-2; j_call: TRBJ1-6; cdr3_nt: TGTGCCAGCAGCTTACACTTGGGCGCACCCCTCCACTTT; cdr3_aa: CASSLHLGAPLHF
d_call: TRBD1; clone_size: once; v_call: TRBV6-5; j_call: TRBJ1-1; cdr3_nt: TGTGCCAGCAACAGGGGGCACCCAGTCACTGAAGCTTTCTTT; cdr3_aa: CASNRGHPVTEAFF
d_call: -; clone_size: few; v_call: TRBV9; j_call: TRBJ1-1; cdr3_nt: TGTGCCAGCAGCGTAGTAACAGTAGACACTGAAGCTTTCTTT; cdr3_aa: CASSVVTVDTEAFF
d_call: TRBD1; clone_size: -; v_call: TRBV15; j_call: TRBJ1-3; cdr3_nt: TGTGCCACCTCCCGGGACAGGGGTAACACCATATATTTT; cdr3_aa: CATSRDRGNTIYF
d_call: -; clone_size: -; v_call: TRBV6-6; j_call: TRBJ2-2; cdr3_nt: TGTGCCAGCAGTTCTCAGAACACCGGGGAGCTGTTTTTT; cdr3_aa: CASSSQNTGELFF
d_call: -; clone_size: -; v_call: TRBV29-1; j_call: TRBJ1-1; cdr3_nt: TGCAGCGTTGAAGGAGGGGCGGGAACTGAAGCTTTCTTT; cdr3_aa: CSVEGGAGTEAFF
d_call: -; clone_size: once; v_call: TRBV25-1; j_call: TRBJ1-1; cdr3_nt: TGTGCCAGCAGTGCTCATTGGGGGCTGAACACTGAAGCTTTCTTT; cdr3_aa: CASSAHWGLNTEAFF
d_call: -; clone_size: -; v_call: TRBV5-4; j_call: TRBJ1-5; cdr3_nt: TGTGCCAGCAGCTTGGGGGGGCCGGATAGCAATCAGCCCCAGCATTTT; cdr3_aa: CASSLGGPDSNQPQHF
d_call: -; clone_size: -; v_call: TRBV19; j_call: TRBJ1-2; cdr3_nt: TGTACCAGTAGTATTCTGGCAGGGTTCTATGGCTACACCTTC; cdr3_aa: CTSSILAGFYGYTF
d_call: -; clone_size: -; v_call: TRBV9; j_call: TRBJ2-3; cdr3_nt: TGTGCCAGCAGCGAGGGTAAAGATACGCAGTATTTT; cdr3_aa: CASSEGKDTQYF
d_call: TRBD2; clone_size: -; v_call: TRBV7-7; j_call: TRBJ2-3; cdr3_nt: TGTGCCAGCAGCCCACAAGGCGGGGGAGATACGCAGTATTTT; cdr3_aa: CASSPQGGGDTQYF
d_call: -; clone_size: -; v_call: TRBV19; j_call: TRBJ2-1; cdr3_nt: TGTGCCAGTAGTAGAATGGGGGGCGTCTACAATGAGCAGTTCTTC; cdr3_aa: CASSRMGGVYNEQFF
d_call: -; clone_size: -; v_call: TRBV11-3; j_call: TRBJ2-2; cdr3_nt: TGTGCCAGCAGCCCGTCTGAGAGAACCGGGGAGCTGTTTTTT; cdr3_aa: CASSPSERTGELFF
d_call: -; clone_size: -; v_call: TRBV21-1; j_call: TRBJ2-7; cdr3_nt: TGTGCCAGCACCAAAACAGGGACTAGCGGGGGGGCCTACGAGCAGTACTTC; cdr3_aa: CASTKTGTSGGAYEQYF
d_call: -; clone_size: -; v_call: TRBV19; j_call: TRBJ1-6; cdr3_nt: TGTGCCAGTAGTCCACAAATGGGGAATTCACCCCTCCACTTT; cdr3_aa: CASSPQMGNSPLHF
d_call: -; clone_size: once; v_call: TRBV7-2; j_call: TRBJ2-7; cdr3_nt: TGTGCCAGCAGCCGGCAGGTTGAGGGGGGGCGGTACGAGCAGTACTTC; cdr3_aa: CASSRQVEGGRYEQYF
d_call: TRBD1; clone_size: -; v_call: TRBV28; j_call: TRBJ2-4; cdr3_nt: TGTGCCACCAATAGACAGGGGGGGATTCAGTACTTC; cdr3_aa: CATNRQGGIQYF
d_call: -; clone_size: -; v_call: TRBV5-4; j_call: TRBJ1-3; cdr3_nt: TGTGCCAGCAGCTTTGGTGAGGGCTCTGGAAACACCATATATTTT; cdr3_aa: CASSFGEGSGNTIYF
d_call: TRBD1; clone_size: -; v_call: TRBV9; j_call: TRBJ2-7; cdr3_nt: TGTGCCAGCAGCGCGGACAGGGAGCCTTTCGAGCAGTACTTC; cdr3_aa: CASSADREPFEQYF
d_call: TRBD2; clone_size: once; v_call: TRBV7-2; j_call: TRBJ2-7; cdr3_nt: TGTGCCAGCAGCTTAGGGCTAGCGGACTACGAGCAGTACTTC; cdr3_aa: CASSLGLADYEQYF
d_call: TRBD2; clone_size: -; v_call: TRBV7-2; j_call: TRBJ2-7; cdr3_nt: TGTGCCAGCAGCTCTAGCGGGGATCCCTACGAGCAGTACTTC; cdr3_aa: CASSSSGDPYEQYF
d_call: -; clone_size: -; v_call: TRBV27; j_call: TRBJ1-2; cdr3_nt: TGTGCCAGCAGTTTGCAGGGAGACTATGGCTACACCTTC; cdr3_aa: CASSLQGDYGYTF
d_call: TRBD1; clone_size: -; v_call: TRBV4-3; j_call: TRBJ2-3; cdr3_nt: TGCGCCCGCGACAGGGTTACAGATACGCAGTATTTT; cdr3_aa: CARDRVTDTQYF
d_call: -; clone_size: -; v_call: TRBV7-2; j_call: TRBJ1-1; cdr3_nt: TGTGCCAGCAGCTTTCTAGGGGCTCTGAACACTGAAGCTTTCTTT; cdr3_aa: CASSFLGALNTEAFF
d_call: -; clone_size: -; v_call: TRBV4-3; j_call: TRBJ2-3; cdr3_nt: TGCGCCAGCAGCCAGGCCGGGTTCACGGATACGCAGTATTTT; cdr3_aa: CASSQAGFTDTQYF
d_call: -; clone_size: once; v_call: TRBV4-3; j_call: TRBJ1-2; cdr3_nt: TGCGCCAGCAGCCAAGCCTTCCAGGGCTATGGCTACACCTTC; cdr3_aa: CASSQAFQGYGYTF
d_call: TRBD2; clone_size: few; v_call: TRBV6-5; j_call: TRBJ2-1; cdr3_nt: TGTGCCAGCAGCCCTAGCGGGGCCTACAATGAGCAGTTCTTC; cdr3_aa: CASSPSGAYNEQFF
d_call: -; clone_size: -; v_call: TRBV5-4; j_call: TRBJ2-7; cdr3_nt: TGTGCCAGCAGCTTGGGAGGGGTCACCGGCGAGCAGTACTTC; cdr3_aa: CASSLGGVTGEQYF
d_call: TRBD2; clone_size: -; v_call: TRBV6-6; j_call: TRBJ2-7; cdr3_nt: TGTGCCAGCAGTTACGCCAGCGGGGGGGCCTACGAGCAGTACTTC; cdr3_aa: CASSYASGGAYEQYF
d_call: -; clone_size: -; v_call: TRBV5-4; j_call: TRBJ2-2; cdr3_nt: TGTGCCAGCAGCTCCTTTGGGGGCACCGGGGAGCTGTTTTTT; cdr3_aa: CASSSFGGTGELFF
d_call: -; clone_size: -; v_call: TRBV5-4; j_call: TRBJ2-1; cdr3_nt: TGTGCCAGCAGCTTGGGACAGCTGAGCTCCTACAATGAGCAGTTCTTC; cdr3_aa: CASSLGQLSSYNEQFF
d_call: -; clone_size: -; v_call: TRBV7-3; j_call: TRBJ1-1; cdr3_nt: TGTGCCAGCAGCTTAGCCGCGGACACTGAAGCTTTCTTT; cdr3_aa: CASSLAADTEAFF
d_call: -; clone_size: -; v_call: TRBV6-5; j_call: TRBJ1-1; cdr3_nt: TGTGCCAGCAGGACCGGGCAGGTCGAAAGGGCTTTCTTT; cdr3_aa: CASRTGQVERAFF
d_call: TRBD1; clone_size: -; v_call: TRBV28; j_call: TRBJ1-1; cdr3_nt: TGTGCCAGCAGTTTTTGGACAGGGGGTAGGGGGAACACTGAAGCTTTCTTT; cdr3_aa: CASSFWTGGRGNTEAFF
d_call: -; clone_size: -; v_call: TRBV7-9; j_call: TRBJ1-6; cdr3_nt: TGTGCCAGCAGGGGGGAAGGCTCCTATAATTCACCCCTCCACTTT; cdr3_aa: CASRGEGSYNSPLHF
d_call: TRBD1; clone_size: -; v_call: TRBV18; j_call: TRBJ2-1; cdr3_nt: TGTGCCAGCTCACCGAAGATCTCCGGGACAGGGGAGATTAATGAGCAGTTCTTC; cdr3_aa: CASSPKISGTGEINEQFF
d_call: -; clone_size: -; v_call: TRBV19; j_call: TRBJ1-4; cdr3_nt: TGTGCCAGTAGTAGTGGCGATACAACTAATGAAAAACTGTTTTTT; cdr3_aa: CASSSGDTTNEKLFF
d_call: TRBD1; clone_size: -; v_call: TRBV5-1; j_call: TRBJ1-6; cdr3_nt: TGCGCCAGCAGCCCCGGGACAGGGAAAGCCTCACCCCTCCACTTT; cdr3_aa: CASSPGTGKASPLHF
d_call: TRBD2; clone_size: -; v_call: TRBV13; j_call: TRBJ2-5; cdr3_nt: TGTGCCAGCAGCCCCGGACTAGCGGGGGGGCGACAAGAGACCCAGTACTTC; cdr3_aa: CASSPGLAGGRQETQYF
d_call: -; clone_size: -; v_call: TRBV5-1; j_call: TRBJ1-4; cdr3_nt: TGCGCCAGCAGCACGAAGACAGAGCCCTACGAAAAACTGTTTTTT; cdr3_aa: CASSTKTEPYEKLFF